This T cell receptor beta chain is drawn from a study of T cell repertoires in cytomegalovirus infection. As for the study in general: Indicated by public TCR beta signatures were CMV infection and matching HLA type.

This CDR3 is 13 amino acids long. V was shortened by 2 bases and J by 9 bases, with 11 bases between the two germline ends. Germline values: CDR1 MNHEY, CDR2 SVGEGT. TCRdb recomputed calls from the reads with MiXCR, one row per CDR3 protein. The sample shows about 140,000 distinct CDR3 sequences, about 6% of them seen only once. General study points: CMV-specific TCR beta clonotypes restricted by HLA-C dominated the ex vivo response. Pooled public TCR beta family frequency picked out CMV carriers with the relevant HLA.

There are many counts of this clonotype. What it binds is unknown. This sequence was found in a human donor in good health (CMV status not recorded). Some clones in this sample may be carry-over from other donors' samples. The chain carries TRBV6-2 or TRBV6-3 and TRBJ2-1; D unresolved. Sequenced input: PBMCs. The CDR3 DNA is TGTGCCAGCAGTTACGTCCCCCGGGTTGAGCAGTTCTTC. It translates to CASSYVPRVEQFF.